A selection of T cell receptor beta chains follows, all from one sample in a study of blood T cell repertoires in COVID-19. Using immunoSEQ multiplex PCR, the repertoire was profiled, and TCRdb retains in-frame clones only, with some absent. The sample shows about 210,000 clones, just under 85% of them seen only once. Sequences were obtained from peripheral blood. The origin of the receptors is a woman between 50 and 59 years old with active or convalescent COVID-19. Both conserved end residues are part of each CDR3. Each record gives: CDR3 protein, CDR3 DNA, D gene, J gene, V gene, CDR3 length, clone size. A D gene is named only where the DNA matches it firmly. Rows may omit the clone size; those that give it use once, few, many or a size class.

CDR3aa: CASSSHYFNEKLFF
CDR3nt: TGTGCCAGCAGTTCACACTACTTTAATGAAAAACTGTTTTTT
d_gene: NA
j_gene: TRBJ1-4
v_gene: TRBV27
len: 14
abundance: NA

CDR3aa: CASRPSRTGLYEQYF
CDR3nt: TGTGCCAGCAGGCCTAGCAGGACAGGGCTCTACGAGCAGTACTTC
d_gene: TRBD1
j_gene: TRBJ2-7
v_gene: TRBV6-5
len: 15
abundance: NA

CDR3aa: CARPNRGRREETQYF
CDR3nt: TGTGCCAGACCTAACAGGGGAAGGAGGGAAGAGACCCAGTACTTC
d_gene: NA
j_gene: TRBJ2-5
v_gene: TRBV19
len: 15
abundance: NA

CDR3aa: CASSLQRGTGELFF
CDR3nt: TGTGCCAGCAGCTTACAGCGGGGAACCGGGGAGCTGTTTTTT
d_gene: TRBD2
j_gene: TRBJ2-2
v_gene: TRBV7-9
len: 14
abundance: NA

CDR3aa: CASSIGGRQPQHF
CDR3nt: TGTGCCAGTAGTATAGGAGGGCGTCAGCCCCAGCATTTT
d_gene: NA
j_gene: TRBJ1-5
v_gene: TRBV19
len: 13
abundance: NA

CDR3aa: CATSRLLQGANTEAFF
CDR3nt: TGTGCCACCAGCAGATTATTACAGGGGGCGAACACTGAAGCTTTCTTT
d_gene: TRBD1
j_gene: TRBJ1-1
v_gene: TRBV15
len: 16
abundance: NA

CDR3aa: CASGWEVRATEAFF
CDR3nt: TGTGCTAGTGGTTGGGAGGTTCGGGCTACTGAAGCTTTCTTT
d_gene: NA
j_gene: TRBJ1-1
v_gene: TRBV12-5
len: 14
abundance: NA

CDR3aa: CASSLGGNYGYTF
CDR3nt: TGTGCCAGCAGTTTAGGGGGCAACTATGGCTACACCTTC
d_gene: NA
j_gene: TRBJ1-2
v_gene: TRBV12-3/TRBV12-4
len: 13
abundance: NA

CDR3aa: CASSSTAGLHLGAFF
CDR3nt: TGTGCCAGCAGCTCCACCGCAGGGCTCCATTTAGGGGCTTTCTTT
d_gene: NA
j_gene: TRBJ1-1
v_gene: TRBV7-9
len: 15
abundance: NA

CDR3aa: CASSLTGTNYGYTF
CDR3nt: TGTGCCAGCAGCTTGACAGGGACTAACTATGGCTACACCTTC
d_gene: TRBD1
j_gene: TRBJ1-2
v_gene: TRBV7-3
len: 14
abundance: NA

CDR3aa: CASSVGGVQETQYF
CDR3nt: TGTGCCAGCAGCGTAGGGGGGGTACAAGAGACCCAGTACTTC
d_gene: NA
j_gene: TRBJ2-5
v_gene: TRBV9
len: 14
abundance: once

CDR3aa: CASKVASGSWSEQYF
CDR3nt: TGTGCCAGCAAGGTGGCTAGCGGGAGTTGGAGCGAGCAGTACTTC
d_gene: TRBD2
j_gene: TRBJ2-7
v_gene: TRBV6-5
len: 15
abundance: NA

CDR3aa: CASRPTSGSKQQYF
CDR3nt: TGTGCCAGCAGGCCGACTAGCGGGAGTAAACAGCAGTACTTC
d_gene: TRBD2
j_gene: TRBJ2-7
v_gene: TRBV28
len: 14
abundance: NA

CDR3aa: CASRSPRREAQYF
CDR3nt: TGTGCCAGCAGGTCCCCTCGGCGCGAGGCCCAGTACTTC
d_gene: NA
j_gene: TRBJ2-5
v_gene: TRBV12-3/TRBV12-4
len: 13
abundance: NA

CDR3aa: CASSFGVLNTEAFF
CDR3nt: TGTGCCAGCAGTTTCGGAGTATTGAACACTGAAGCTTTCTTT
d_gene: NA
j_gene: TRBJ1-1
v_gene: TRBV28
len: 14
abundance: NA

CDR3aa: CASSQGGVRDPYEQYF
CDR3nt: TGTGCCAGCAGCCAAGGGGGGGTCAGGGATCCCTACGAGCAGTACTTC
d_gene: NA
j_gene: TRBJ2-7
v_gene: TRBV3-1/TRBV3-2
len: 16
abundance: NA

CDR3aa: CASSRTGEQPQHF
CDR3nt: TGTGCCAGTAGTAGGACAGGGGAGCAGCCCCAGCATTTT
d_gene: TRBD1
j_gene: TRBJ1-5
v_gene: TRBV19
len: 13
abundance: few

CDR3aa: CASSSSPGQLPGSNYGYTF
CDR3nt: TGTGCCAGCAGTTCGAGCCCGGGACAGCTCCCAGGGTCTAACTATGGCTACACCTTC
d_gene: TRBD1
j_gene: TRBJ1-2
v_gene: TRBV27
len: 19
abundance: once

CDR3aa: CASSENTGAQDGYTF
CDR3nt: TGTGCCAGCAGTGAAAACACAGGGGCGCAAGATGGCTACACCTTC
d_gene: TRBD1
j_gene: TRBJ1-2
v_gene: TRBV25-1
len: 15
abundance: few

CDR3aa: CASSYIETQYF
CDR3nt: TGTGCCAGCAGTTATATCGAGACCCAGTACTTC
d_gene: NA
j_gene: TRBJ2-5
v_gene: TRBV6-6
len: 11
abundance: NA

CDR3aa: CASSLMRRQETQYF
CDR3nt: TGTGCCAGCAGCTTAATGCGGCGGCAAGAGACCCAGTACTTC
d_gene: NA
j_gene: TRBJ2-5
v_gene: TRBV11-2
len: 14
abundance: once

CDR3aa: CASRERTGGNSPLHF
CDR3nt: TGTGCCAGCAGAGAGCGGACAGGGGGGAATTCACCCCTCCACTTT
d_gene: TRBD1
j_gene: TRBJ1-6
v_gene: TRBV9
len: 15
abundance: NA